These T cell receptor beta chains were read from a single sample in a study of blood T cell repertoires in COVID-19. Profiling relied on immunoSEQ multiplex PCR, and the TCRdb table lists in-frame clones only, not all of them. The profile shows about 210,000 clones, roughly 82% of them singletons. The source material was peripheral blood. These TCRs come from a woman aged 40 to 50 with acute or convalescent COVID-19. Each CDR3 is given with its conserved first and last residue. The D gene is left open where the match is weak. Only some rows state a clone size, as once, few, many or a class for expanded clones.

NA	TRBV30	TRBJ2-1	NA	TGTGCCTGGAGTGGTGGTGGCAGGAATCTTCGCTCCTACAATGAGCAGTTCTTC	CAWSGGGRNLRSYNEQFF
TRBD1	TRBV7-9	TRBJ1-2	NA	TGTGCCAGCAGCTTCAAGACAGGGGGAGTGGGTATGGATGGCTACACCTTC	CASSFKTGGVGMDGYTF
NA	TRBV24-1	TRBJ2-7	NA	TGTGCCACCAGCGCCTTAGGAGCGACCGAGCAGTACTTC	CATSALGATEQYF
TRBD1	TRBV5-1	TRBJ1-4	NA	TGCGCCAGCAGCCAGGGGGCCCAAGGGACTGCCATCGGAAAACTGTTTTTT	CASSQGAQGTAIGKLFF
NA	TRBV12-3/TRBV12-4	TRBJ1-1	NA	TGTGCCAGCAGACAGGGTTGGACTGAAGCTTTCTTT	CASRQGWTEAFF
TRBD1	TRBV6-5	TRBJ2-2	NA	TGTGCCAGCAGCCACGGACAGGAAGCCGGGGAGCTGTTTTTT	CASSHGQEAGELFF
TRBD1	TRBV19	TRBJ2-7	NA	TGTGCCAGTGGCAGGGACAGTCGGTTCGAGCAGTACTTC	CASGRDSRFEQYF
NA	TRBV20-1	TRBJ1-1	NA	TGCAGTGCCTATAGGGGTATTGAAGCTTTCTTT	CSAYRGIEAFF
TRBD2	TRBV6-5	TRBJ2-1	NA	TGTGCCAGCAGTTACTCGGGACTAGCGGGTGGCGAGCAGTTCTTC	CASSYSGLAGGEQFF
NA	TRBV10-2	TRBJ1-1	NA	TGCGCCAGCAGTGAAGGGACAAGGACTGAAGCTTTCTTT	CASSEGTRTEAFF
TRBD2	TRBV29-1	TRBJ2-1	NA	TGCAGCGTTGAAGACGGGAGGGGTTCCTACAATGAGCAGTTCTTC	CSVEDGRGSYNEQFF
TRBD1	TRBV5-6	TRBJ1-4	NA	TGTGCCAGCAGCTCGCAGGGACAGGGAAGTGAAAAACTGTTTTTT	CASSSQGQGSEKLFF
NA	TRBV3-1/TRBV3-2	TRBJ1-1	NA	TGTGCCAGCAGCCAAAGGGGAATCCCTGAAGCTTTCTTT	CASSQRGIPEAFF
NA	TRBV7-8	TRBJ2-5	NA	TGTGCCAGCAGCTTACGGCAAAGGGGAGAGACCCAGTACTTC	CASSLRQRGETQYF
TRBD1	TRBV4-1	TRBJ1-6	NA	TGCGCCAGCAGCGCCGGGACAGGGGCTATTGGCTCCTATAATTCACCCCTCCACTTT	CASSAGTGAIGSYNSPLHF
NA	TRBV7-8	TRBJ2-7	NA	TGTGCCAGCAGCTTAGAGGAGCTAGCCCCCTACGAGCAGTACTTC	CASSLEELAPYEQYF
TRBD2	TRBV10-2	TRBJ2-7	NA	TGCGCCAGCAGTGAAGCGGGGGGCGCCTACGAGCAGTACTTC	CASSEAGGAYEQYF
TRBD1	TRBV19	TRBJ1-6	NA	TGTGCCAGTAGCGCAGACAGGGTAGCTTCACCCCTCCACTTT	CASSADRVASPLHF
TRBD1	TRBV5-1	TRBJ1-3	NA	TGCGCCAGCAGCCCCCAGGGGACAGGGACCTCTGGAAACACCATATATTTT	CASSPQGTGTSGNTIYF
TRBD1	TRBV2	TRBJ1-2	NA	TGTGCCAGCAGTGAGGGACAGTACTATGGCTACACCTTC	CASSEGQYYGYTF
TRBD2	TRBV2	TRBJ2-7	NA	TGTGCCAGCAGTGAGGATTTCGCTTGGCGGGAGGGCCCGGGCCTCTACGAGCAGTACTTC	CASSEDFAWREGPGLYEQYF
NA	TRBV28	TRBJ2-7	NA	TGTGCCAGCAGTTTAAGGGGGGGGGCCCACGAGCAGTACTTC	CASSLRGGAHEQYF
TRBD2	TRBV6-4	TRBJ2-3	NA	TGTGCCAGCAGTGACTCGAGCCTAGCGGGGGGGCCCTCTCAGTATTTT	CASSDSSLAGGPSQYF
TRBD1	TRBV2	TRBJ1-5	NA	TGTGCCAGCAGCCCCGGGACAGGGAGGGTATATCGCAATCAGCCCCAGCATTTT	CASSPGTGRVYRNQPQHF
TRBD1	TRBV7-9	TRBJ1-2	NA	TGTGCCAGCAGCCCCGACAGGGGCTTCTATGGCTACACCTTC	CASSPDRGFYGYTF
NA	TRBV6-6	TRBJ1-1	once	TGTGCCAGCCGATCGACAGGGAACACTGAAGCTTTCTTT	CASRSTGNTEAFF
TRBD1	TRBV6-5	TRBJ1-6	NA	TGTGCCAGCAGTTCACCTGACAGGGGACTTAATTCACCCCTCCACTTT	CASSSPDRGLNSPLHF
TRBD1	TRBV19	TRBJ2-6	NA	TGTGCCAGTACCCGGGACAGGGTCCCTGGGGCCAACGTCCTGACTTTC	CASTRDRVPGANVLTF
NA	TRBV19	TRBJ2-3	once	TGTGCCAGTAGTATAACGGGGTCGTTCAGTGATACGCAGTATTTT	CASSITGSFSDTQYF
TRBD1	TRBV5-8	TRBJ1-5	NA	TGTGCCAGCAGCTCATCCGGGACAGGGGGGTTCTATAGCAATCAGCCCCAGCATTTT	CASSSSGTGGFYSNQPQHF
TRBD1	TRBV10-3	TRBJ1-1	few	TGTGCCATCAGCCTCGGACAGGGAAACACTGAAGCTTTCTTT	CAISLGQGNTEAFF
TRBD1	TRBV30	TRBJ1-5	NA	TGTGCCTGGAGTGCCGGGACAGGGGACTATCAGCCCCAGCATTTT	CAWSAGTGDYQPQHF
TRBD1	TRBV7-2	TRBJ2-1	NA	TGTGCCAGCAGTTCTAGGACAGGGGCGATCAATGAGCAGTTCTTC	CASSSRTGAINEQFF
NA	TRBV11-2	TRBJ1-1	NA	TGTGCCAGCAGCTTCACAATTTATTCGAACACTGAAGCTTTCTTT	CASSFTIYSNTEAFF
TRBD1	TRBV5-4	TRBJ1-1	NA	TGTGCCAGCAGCTTAGAACGAACAGGGGGCACACATGAAGCTTTCTTT	CASSLERTGGTHEAFF
TRBD1	TRBV19	TRBJ1-1	once	TGTGCCAGTAGTCAGGTGTACAGGGGGCCTGGATTCCCAGTGAACACTGAAGCTTTCTTT	CASSQVYRGPGFPVNTEAFF
TRBD1	TRBV6-5	TRBJ1-1	NA	TGTGCCAGCAGTTGGGGACAGGGCACTGAAGCTTTCTTT	CASSWGQGTEAFF
TRBD1	TRBV11-2	TRBJ2-7	NA	TGTGCCAGCAGCTCCGGGACAGGGGTTTTCTACGAGCAGTACTTC	CASSSGTGVFYEQYF
NA	TRBV7-2	TRBJ2-7	NA	TGTGCCAGCAGTTATGACACTGGCGAGCAGTACTTC	CASSYDTGEQYF
NA	TRBV30	TRBJ1-5	NA	TGTGCCTTGGGAGGGGAAAGCAATCAGCCCCAGCATTTT	CALGGESNQPQHF
NA	TRBV9	TRBJ1-1	NA	TGTGCCAGCAGCTCCAGACCTAATGCTAAGGGGGAAGCTTTCTTT	CASSSRPNAKGEAFF
TRBD2	TRBV3-1/TRBV3-2	TRBJ2-3	NA	TGTGCCAGCAGCCAAGATGCGAGCGGGAGGGCAGATACGCAGTATTTT	CASSQDASGRADTQYF
TRBD2	TRBV11-3	TRBJ2-3	NA	TGTGCCAGCAGCCTAGCGGGAGGGGATACGCAGTATTTT	CASSLAGGDTQYF